This TCR beta chain is drawn from a study of blood T cell repertoires in COVID-19. The overall study: Acute and convalescent COVID-19 samples came from the United States, Italy and Spain. PBMCs, B-cell-depleted T cells, or T cells provided the cDNA or gDNA that made up the material.

The germline V gene encodes CDR1 KGHSH and CDR2 LQKENI. The ends lost 2 bases at V and 7 bases at J; junction bases unmatched: 6. This CDR3 has 15 residues. During active infection, Seattle patients enrolled and were then monitored through disease. Generated by immunoSEQ multiplex PCR, the TCRdb table keeps only in-frame clones and is missing some. The table records about 160,000 clones, 82% of them present only once. Sequencing was performed on peripheral blood. The clonotype comes from a woman aged 40 to 49 with COVID-19, enrolled during active disease. The chain combines TRBV18 with TRBJ2-1, with 9 nucleotides matching TRBD2. The CDR3 region has the DNA TGTGCCAGCTCACCAGGGCTAGCGGGACGTAATGAGCAGTTCTTC. Protein: CASSPGLAGRNEQFF.